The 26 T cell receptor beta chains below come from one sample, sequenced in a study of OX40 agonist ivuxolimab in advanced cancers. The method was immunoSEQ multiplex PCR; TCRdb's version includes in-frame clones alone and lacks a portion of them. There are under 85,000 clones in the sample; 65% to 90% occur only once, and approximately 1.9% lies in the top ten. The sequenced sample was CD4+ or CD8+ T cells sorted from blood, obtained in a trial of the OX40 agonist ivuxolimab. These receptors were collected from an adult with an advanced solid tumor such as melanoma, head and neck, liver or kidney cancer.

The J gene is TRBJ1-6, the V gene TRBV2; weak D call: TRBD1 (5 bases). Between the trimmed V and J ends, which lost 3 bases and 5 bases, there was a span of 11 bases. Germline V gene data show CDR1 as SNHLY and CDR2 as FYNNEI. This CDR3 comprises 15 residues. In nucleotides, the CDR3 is TGTGCCAGCAGTGAGATATGGGGGAATAATTCACCCCTCCACTTT. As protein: CASSEIWGNNSPLHF.

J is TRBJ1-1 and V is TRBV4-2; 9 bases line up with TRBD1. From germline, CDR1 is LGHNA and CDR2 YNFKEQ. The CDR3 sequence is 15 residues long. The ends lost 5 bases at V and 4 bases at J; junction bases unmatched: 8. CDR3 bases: TGTGCCAGCAGCTCCCGGACAGGGGTGAGCACTGAAGCTTTCTTT. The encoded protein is CASSSRTGVSTEAFF.

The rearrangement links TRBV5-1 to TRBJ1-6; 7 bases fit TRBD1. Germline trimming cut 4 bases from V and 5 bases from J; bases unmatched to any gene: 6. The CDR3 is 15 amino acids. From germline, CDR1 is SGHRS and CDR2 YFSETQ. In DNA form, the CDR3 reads TGCGCCAGCAGCCCGTACAGGGGAAATAATTCACCCCTCCACTTT. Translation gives CASSPYRGNNSPLHF.

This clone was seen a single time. DNA of the CDR3: TGTGCCAGCAGTTCCCCCTCGGCAGCTAACTATGGCTACACCTTC. Residues: CASSSPSAANYGYTF. The V call is TRBV28, the J call TRBJ1-2, with D uncertain. Trimming left V 4 bases short and J 0 bases short, with 12 bases between. The length of the CDR3 is 15 residues. Germline CDR1 MDHEN, CDR2 SYDVKM.

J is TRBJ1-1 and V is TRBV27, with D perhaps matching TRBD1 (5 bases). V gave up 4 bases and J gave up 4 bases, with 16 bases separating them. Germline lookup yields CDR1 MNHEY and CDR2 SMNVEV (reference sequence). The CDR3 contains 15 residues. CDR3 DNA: TGTGCCAGCAGTTCCCAGGAGGGGAGGAGCACTGAAGCTTTCTTT. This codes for CASSSQEGRSTEAFF.

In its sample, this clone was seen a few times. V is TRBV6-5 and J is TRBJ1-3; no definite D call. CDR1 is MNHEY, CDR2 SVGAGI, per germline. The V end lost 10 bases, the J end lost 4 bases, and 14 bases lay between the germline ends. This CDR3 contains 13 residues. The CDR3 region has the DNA TGTGCCACCAGGACGGTTAACGGAAACACCATATATTTT. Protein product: CATRTVNGNTIYF.

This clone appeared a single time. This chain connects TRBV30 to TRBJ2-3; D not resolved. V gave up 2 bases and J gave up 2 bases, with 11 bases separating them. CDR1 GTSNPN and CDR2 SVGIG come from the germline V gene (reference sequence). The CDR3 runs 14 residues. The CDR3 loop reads CAWSRSDSTDTQYF. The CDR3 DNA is TGTGCCTGGAGTAGGTCAGACTCCACAGATACGCAGTATTTT.

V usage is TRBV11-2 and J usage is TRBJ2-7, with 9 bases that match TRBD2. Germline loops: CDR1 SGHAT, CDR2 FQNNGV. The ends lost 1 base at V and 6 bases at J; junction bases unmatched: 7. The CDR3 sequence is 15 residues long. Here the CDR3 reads CASSLGAGGPVEQYF. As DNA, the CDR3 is TGTGCCAGCAGCTTAGGGGCGGGAGGGCCGGTCGAGCAGTACTTC.

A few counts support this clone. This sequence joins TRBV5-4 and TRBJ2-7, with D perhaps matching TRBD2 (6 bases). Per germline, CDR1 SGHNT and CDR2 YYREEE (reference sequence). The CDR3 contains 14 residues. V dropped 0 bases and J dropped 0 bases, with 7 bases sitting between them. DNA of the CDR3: TGTGCCAGCAGCTTGGCCGGGAGCTCCTACGAGCAGTACTTC. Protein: CASSLAGSSYEQYF.

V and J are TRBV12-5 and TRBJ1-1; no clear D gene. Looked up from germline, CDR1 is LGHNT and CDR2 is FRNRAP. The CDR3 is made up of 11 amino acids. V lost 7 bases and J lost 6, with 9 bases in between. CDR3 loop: CASVLQAEAFF. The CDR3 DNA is TGTGCTAGTGTCTTACAAGCTGAAGCTTTCTTT.

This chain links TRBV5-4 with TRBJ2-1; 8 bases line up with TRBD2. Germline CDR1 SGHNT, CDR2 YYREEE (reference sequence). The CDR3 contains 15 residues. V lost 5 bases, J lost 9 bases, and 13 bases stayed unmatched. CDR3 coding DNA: TGTGCCAGCAGATCTGGACTAGCAGATGAAGGTGAGCAGTTCTTC. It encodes CASRSGLADEGEQFF.

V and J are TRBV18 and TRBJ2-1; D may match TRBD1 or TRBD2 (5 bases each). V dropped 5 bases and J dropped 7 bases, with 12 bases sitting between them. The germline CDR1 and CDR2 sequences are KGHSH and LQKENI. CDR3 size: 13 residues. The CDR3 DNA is TGTGCCAGCTCAGGACAACGGGATAATGAGCAGTTCTTC. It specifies CASSGQRDNEQFF.

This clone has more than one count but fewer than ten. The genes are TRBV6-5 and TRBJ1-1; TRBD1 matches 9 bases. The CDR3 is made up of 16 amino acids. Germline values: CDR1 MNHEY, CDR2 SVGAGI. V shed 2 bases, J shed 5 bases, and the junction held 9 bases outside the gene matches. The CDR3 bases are TGTGCCAGCAGTTACGGGACAGGGCGGAGGGGAACTGAAGCTTTCTTT. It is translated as CASSYGTGRRGTEAFF.

This CDR3 is CASSVGQTISGNTIYF. DNA for the CDR3: TGTGCCAGCAGCGTAGGACAGACGATCTCTGGAAACACCATATATTTT. This chain uses TRBV9 with TRBJ1-3; a weak D match, TRBD1 (5 bases). The CDR3 is 16 amino acids. Between the trimmed V and J ends, which lost 0 bases and 0 bases, there was a span of 10 bases. Germline assignment: CDR1 SGDLS and CDR2 YYNGEE.

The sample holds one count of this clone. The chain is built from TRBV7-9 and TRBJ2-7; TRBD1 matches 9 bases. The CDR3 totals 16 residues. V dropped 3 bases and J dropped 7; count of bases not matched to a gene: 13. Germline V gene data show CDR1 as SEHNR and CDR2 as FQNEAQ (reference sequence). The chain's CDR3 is CASSFNGKGTGREQYF. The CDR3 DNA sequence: TGTGCCAGCAGCTTTAACGGCAAGGGGACAGGGCGGGAGCAGTACTTC.

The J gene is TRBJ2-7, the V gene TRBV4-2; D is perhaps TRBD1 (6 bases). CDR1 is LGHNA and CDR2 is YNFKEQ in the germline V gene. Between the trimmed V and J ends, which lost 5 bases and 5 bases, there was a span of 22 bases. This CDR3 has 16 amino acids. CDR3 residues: CASSLFRDNLQNEQYF. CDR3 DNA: TGTGCCAGCAGCTTGTTTAGGGACAACTTACAGAACGAGCAGTACTTC.

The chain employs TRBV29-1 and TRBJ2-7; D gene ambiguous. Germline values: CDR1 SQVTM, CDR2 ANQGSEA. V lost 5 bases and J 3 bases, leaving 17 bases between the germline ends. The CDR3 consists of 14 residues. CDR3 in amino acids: CSVMDPNGNYEQYF. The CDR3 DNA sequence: TGCAGCGTTATGGACCCGAATGGAAACTACGAGCAGTACTTC.

CDR3 loop: CASSVVLGEQFF. CDR3 DNA: TGTGCCAGCAGCGTAGTATTGGGTGAGCAGTTCTTC. The chain employs TRBV9 and TRBJ2-1; D is ambiguous. Germline V gene lookup returns CDR1 SGDLS and CDR2 YYNGEE. The CDR3 is 12 amino acids. Trimming cost V 0 bases and J 9 bases, with 7 bases left between them.

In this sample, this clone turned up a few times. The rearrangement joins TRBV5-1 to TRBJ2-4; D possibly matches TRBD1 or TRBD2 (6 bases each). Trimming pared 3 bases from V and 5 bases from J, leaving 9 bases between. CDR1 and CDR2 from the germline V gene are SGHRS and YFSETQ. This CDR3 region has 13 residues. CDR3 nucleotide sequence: TGCGCCAGCAGCTCCCGGGGGCAAAACATTCAGTACTTC. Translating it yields CASSSRGQNIQYF. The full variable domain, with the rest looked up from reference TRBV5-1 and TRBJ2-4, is KAGVTQTPRYLIKTRGQQVTLSCSPISGHRSVSWYQQTPGQGLQFLFEYFSETQRNKGNFPGRFSGRQFSNSRSEMNVSTLELGDSALYLCASSSRGQNIQYFGAGTRLSVL.

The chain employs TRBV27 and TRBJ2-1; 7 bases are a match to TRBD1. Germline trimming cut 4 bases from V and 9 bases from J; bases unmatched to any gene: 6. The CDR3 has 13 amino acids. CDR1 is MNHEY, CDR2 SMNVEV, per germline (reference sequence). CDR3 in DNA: TGTGCCAGCAGTTACCAGTCAGGGGGTGAGCAGTTCTTC. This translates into CASSYQSGGEQFF.

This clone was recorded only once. The CDR3 is CASSQEGTGVGEQFF. CDR3 DNA: TGCGCCAGCAGCCAAGAAGGGACAGGGGTTGGTGAGCAGTTCTTC. This chain joins TRBV4-3 and TRBJ2-1, with 10 bases that match TRBD1. CDR3 size: 15 residues. Germline V gene sequence: CDR1 LGHNA, CDR2 YSLEER. V lost 0 bases to trimming and J lost 9 bases; unmatched junction nucleotides: 5.

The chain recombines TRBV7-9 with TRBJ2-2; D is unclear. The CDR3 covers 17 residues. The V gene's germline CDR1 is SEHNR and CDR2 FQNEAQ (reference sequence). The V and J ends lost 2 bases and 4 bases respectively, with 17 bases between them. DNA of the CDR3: TGTGCCAGCAGCTTATCCCGGGCCGCCCGCGGCACCGGGGAGCTGTTTTTT. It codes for CASSLSRAARGTGELFF. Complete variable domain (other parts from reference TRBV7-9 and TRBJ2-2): DTGVSQNPRHKITKRGQNVTFRCDPISEHNRLYWYRQTLGQGPEFLTYFQNEAQLEKSRLLSDRFSAERPKGSFSTLEIQRTEQGDSAMYLCASSLSRAARGTGELFFGEGSRLTVL.

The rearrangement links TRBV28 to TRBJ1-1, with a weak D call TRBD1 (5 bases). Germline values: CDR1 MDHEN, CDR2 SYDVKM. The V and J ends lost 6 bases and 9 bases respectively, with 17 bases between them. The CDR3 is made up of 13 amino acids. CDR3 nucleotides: TGTGCCAGCAGCCTTGGAGGGGAAAGAAAAGCTTTCTTT. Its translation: CASSLGGERKAFF. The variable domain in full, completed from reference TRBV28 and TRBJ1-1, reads DVKVTQSSRYLVKRTGEKVFLECVQDMDHENMFWYRQDPGLGLRLIYFSYDVKMKEKGDIPEGYSVSREKKERFSLILESASTNQTSMYLCASSLGGERKAFFGQGTRLTVV.

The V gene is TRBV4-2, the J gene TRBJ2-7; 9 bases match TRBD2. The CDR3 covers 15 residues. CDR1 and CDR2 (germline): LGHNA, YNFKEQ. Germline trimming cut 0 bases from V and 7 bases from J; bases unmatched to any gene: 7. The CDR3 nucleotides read TGTGCCAGCAGCCAAGAAGGGATAGCGGGAGAAGAGCAGTACTTC. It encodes CASSQEGIAGEEQYF.

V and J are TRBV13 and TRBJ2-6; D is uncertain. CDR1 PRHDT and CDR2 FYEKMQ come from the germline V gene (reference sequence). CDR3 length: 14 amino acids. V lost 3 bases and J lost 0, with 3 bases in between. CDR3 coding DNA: TGTGCCAGCAGCTTCCCCTCTGGGGCCAACGTCCTGACTTTC. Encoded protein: CASSFPSGANVLTF.

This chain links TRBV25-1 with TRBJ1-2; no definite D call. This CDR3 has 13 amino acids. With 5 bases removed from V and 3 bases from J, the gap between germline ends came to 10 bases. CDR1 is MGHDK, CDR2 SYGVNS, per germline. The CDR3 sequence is CASSLVTDYGYTF. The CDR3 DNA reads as TGTGCCAGCAGTCTTGTAACGGACTATGGCTACACCTTC.